Shown below are 2 T cell receptor beta chains from a single sample sequenced in a study of blood T cells in healthy people across ages. Combining a sample-barcoded 5' primer with a J-beta primer mix, a second PCR ran for about 7 to 11 cycles. TCRdb fed the 5' RACE reads into MiXCR, producing one record per CDR3 protein. Here the sample spans fewer than 900,000 distinct CDR3 sequences, 35% to 40% being singletons. The specimen sequenced was blood. These receptors were collected from a man younger than 30 in good health.

The chain combines TRBV20-1 with TRBJ1-6; 7 nucleotides match TRBD1. The CDR3 spans 15 residues. V was pared by 5 bases and J by 9 bases, with 13 bases of the junction left unmatched. Germline V gives CDR1 DFQATT, CDR2 SNEGSKA (reference sequence). CDR3 sequence reads: CSAAYGGQLASPLHF. The CDR3 DNA sequence: TGCAGTGCTGCGTACGGGGGACAGCTAGCTTCACCCCTCCACTTT.

This clonotype came up a few times. The CDR3 region has the DNA TGTGCCAGCAGTCCACTAGCGGGGCCCCCCTACGAGCAGTACTTC. It specifies CASSPLAGPPYEQYF. This sequence joins TRBV12-3 or TRBV12-4 and TRBJ2-7; 10 bases fit TRBD2. The CDR3 is 15 amino acids. V lost 5 bases to trimming and J lost 2 bases; unmatched junction nucleotides: 6.